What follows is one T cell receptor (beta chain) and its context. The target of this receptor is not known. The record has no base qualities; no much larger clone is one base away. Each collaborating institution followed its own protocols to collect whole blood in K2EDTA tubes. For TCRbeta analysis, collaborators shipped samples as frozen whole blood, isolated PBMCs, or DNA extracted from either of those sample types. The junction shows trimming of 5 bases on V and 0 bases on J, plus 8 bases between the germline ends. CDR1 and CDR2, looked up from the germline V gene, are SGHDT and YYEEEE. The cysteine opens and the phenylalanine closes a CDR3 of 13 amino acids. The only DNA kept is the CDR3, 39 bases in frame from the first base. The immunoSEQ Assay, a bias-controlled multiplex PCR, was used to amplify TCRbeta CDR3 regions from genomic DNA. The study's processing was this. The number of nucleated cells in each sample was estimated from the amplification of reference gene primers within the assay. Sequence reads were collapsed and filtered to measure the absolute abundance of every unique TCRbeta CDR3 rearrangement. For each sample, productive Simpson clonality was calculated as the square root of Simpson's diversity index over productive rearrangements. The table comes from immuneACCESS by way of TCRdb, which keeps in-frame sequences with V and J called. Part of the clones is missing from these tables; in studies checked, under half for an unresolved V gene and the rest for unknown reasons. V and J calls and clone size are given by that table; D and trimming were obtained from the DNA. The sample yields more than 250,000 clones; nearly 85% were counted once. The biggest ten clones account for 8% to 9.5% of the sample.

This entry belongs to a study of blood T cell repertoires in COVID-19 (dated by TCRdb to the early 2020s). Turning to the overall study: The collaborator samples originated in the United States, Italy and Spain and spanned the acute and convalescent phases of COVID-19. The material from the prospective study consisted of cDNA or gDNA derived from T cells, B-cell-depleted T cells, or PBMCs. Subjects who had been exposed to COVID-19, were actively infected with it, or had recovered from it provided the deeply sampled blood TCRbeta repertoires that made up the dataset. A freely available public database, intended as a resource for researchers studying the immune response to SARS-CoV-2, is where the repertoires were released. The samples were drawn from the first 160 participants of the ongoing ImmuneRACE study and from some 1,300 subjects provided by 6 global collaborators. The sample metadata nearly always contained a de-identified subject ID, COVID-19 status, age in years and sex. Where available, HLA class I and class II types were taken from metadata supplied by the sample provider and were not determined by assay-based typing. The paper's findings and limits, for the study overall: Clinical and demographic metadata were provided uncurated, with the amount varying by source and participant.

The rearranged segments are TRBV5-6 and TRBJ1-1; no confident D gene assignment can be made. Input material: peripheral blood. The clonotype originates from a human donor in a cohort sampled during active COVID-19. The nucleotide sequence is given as TGTGCCAGCAGATCCGGGTTGAACACTGAAGCTTTCTTT. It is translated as CASRSGLNTEAFF.